Below, 26 T cell receptor beta chains from the same sample are listed, as sequenced in a study of PD-1 blockade in classical Hodgkin lymphoma. The repertoire was sequenced with immunoSEQ multiplex PCR; TCRdb's copy has only in-frame clones and lacks some. The table includes around 50,000 clones, about three quarters detected once. The time point is: cycle 4 day 1 (C4D1), after six to seven weeks of nivolumab. Patients all relapsed after autologous stem cell transplantation, and there was variation in brentuximab vedotin exposure. The sequenced sample was peripheral blood mononuclear cells (PBMCs), obtained before the fourth cycle of nivolumab. The receptors were gathered from a human donor with classical Hodgkin lymphoma.

The gene calls are TRBV28 and TRBJ1-5; 8 bases match TRBD1. Germline CDR1 reads MDHEN; CDR2 reads SYDVKM. The CDR3 contains 15 residues. V dropped 3 bases and J dropped 5; count of bases not matched to a gene: 6. The CDR3 DNA reads TGTGCCAGCAGTTTGATGGGACAGGACGATCAGCCCCAGCATTTT. Amino acid sequence: CASSLMGQDDQPQHF. The full variable domain, in which reference TRBV28 and TRBJ1-5 provide the parts outside the CDR3, is DVKVTQSSRYLVKRTGEKVFLECVQDMDHENMFWYRQDPGLGLRLIYFSYDVKMKEKGDIPEGYSVSREKKERFSLILESASTNQTSMYLCASSLMGQDDQPQHFGDGTRLSIL.

V and J are TRBV4-3 and TRBJ2-6, with D perhaps TRBD1 or TRBD2 (6 bases each). V was clipped by 0 bases and J by 4 bases, with 19 bases between them. Germline assignment: CDR1 LGHNA and CDR2 YSLEER. This CDR3 region has 19 residues. In nucleotides, the CDR3 is TGCGCCAGCAGCCAAGAAGGGGGGACCCTAAATTCAGGGGCCAACGTCCTGACTTTC. Translating it yields CASSQEGGTLNSGANVLTF.

The chain recombines TRBV11-2 with TRBJ1-5, with D unresolved. V lost 3 bases and J 5 bases, leaving 11 bases between the germline ends. CDR1 is SGHAT and CDR2 is FQNNGV in the germline V gene. The CDR3 is 14 amino acids. CDR3 loop: CASSFNGVDQPQHF. CDR3 DNA sequence: TGTGCCAGCAGCTTCAACGGGGTCGATCAGCCCCAGCATTTT.

For this clone: A much larger clone sits a single nucleotide away, making a read error possible. The chain employs TRBV7-9 and TRBJ2-3; no definite D call. V gave up 5 bases and J gave up 4 bases, with 4 bases separating them. The CDR3 has 11 residues. Per germline, CDR1 SEHNR and CDR2 FQNEAQ (reference sequence). The CDR3 reads CASSRADTQYF. The CDR3 DNA sequence: TGTGCCAGCAGCAGGGCAGATACGCAGTATTTT.

The CDR3 coding sequence is TGTGCCAGCAGTGGCGGCGGGCGATCATCTGGCTACACCTTC. Its translation is CASSGGGRSSGYTF. The chain couples TRBV28 to TRBJ1-2; no clear D gene. Trimming removed 5 bases at V and 7 bases at J, with 17 bases between. The CDR3 contains 14 residues. Germline V CDR1 and CDR2: MDHEN, SYDVKM.

The CDR3 region is CASTSLNMDTQYF. The CDR3 region has the DNA TGCGCCAGCACATCGCTTAATATGGATACGCAGTATTTT. V usage is TRBV5-1 and J usage is TRBJ2-3; the D is unclear. Trimming left V 6 bases short and J 6 bases short, with 14 bases between. Germline values: CDR1 SGHRS, CDR2 YFSETQ. The CDR3 loop spans 13 amino acids.

The CDR3 nucleotides are TGTGCCAGCAGTGTAGACACTAGCGGGAGTAGGGAGCAGTTCTTC. Protein sequence: CASSVDTSGSREQFF. The J gene is TRBJ2-1, the V gene TRBV6-4, with 11 bases aligning to TRBD2. From germline, CDR1 is MRHNA and CDR2 SNTAGT. This CDR3 region has 15 residues. With 4 bases clipped from V and 10 bases from J, the junction kept 9 bases outside the gene matches.

The chain combines TRBV6-5 with TRBJ2-5; no definite D call. With 11 bases removed from V and 4 bases from J, the gap between germline ends came to 11 bases. Germline CDR1 MNHEY, CDR2 SVGAGI. The CDR3 consists of 11 residues. The CDR3 reads CAVASGETQYF. The CDR3 DNA is TGTGCCGTGGCATCGGGAGAGACCCAGTACTTC.

Details on this clone: Other DNA sequences in the sample encode the same CDR3. V is TRBV7-6 and J is TRBJ2-7; 8 bases align to TRBD1. Germline V lookup: CDR1 SGHVS, CDR2 FNYEAQ. V lost 5 bases, J lost 3 bases, and 3 bases stayed unmatched. This CDR3 is 13 amino acids long. As DNA, the CDR3 is TGTGCCAGCAGCCCCGACAGGGGCTACGAGCAGTACTTC. It translates to CASSPDRGYEQYF.

The genes are TRBV19 and TRBJ1-2; D gene ambiguous. CDR3 length: 13 amino acids. V gave up 2 bases and J gave up 5 bases, with 9 bases separating them. Germline V gene sequence: CDR1 LNHDA, CDR2 SQIVND (reference sequence). The CDR3 region has the DNA TGTGCCAGTAGTATACGGGTCGGGTATGGCTACACCTTC. Protein product: CASSIRVGYGYTF.

V is TRBV5-6 and J is TRBJ1-1; 7 bases are a match to TRBD1. CDR3 size: 14 residues. Germline loops: CDR1 SGHDT, CDR2 YYEEEE. V was pared by 4 bases and J by 1 base, with 4 bases of the junction left unmatched. The CDR3: CASSRGQPNTEAFF. The CDR3 DNA reads TGTGCCAGCAGCAGGGGGCAGCCGAACACTGAAGCTTTCTTT.

The V and J genes are TRBV6-1 and TRBJ1-5; possibly TRBD1 for D (5 bases). The germline V gene has CDR1 MNHNS and CDR2 SASEGT. This CDR3 has 14 residues. V was trimmed by 6 bases and J by 0 bases, leaving 9 bases between them. CDR3 amino acids: CASRVGASNQPQHF. The CDR3 DNA reads TGTGCCAGCAGAGTCGGGGCTAGCAATCAGCCCCAGCATTTT.

The rearrangement joins TRBV11-1 to TRBJ2-2, with D unclear. Between the trimmed V and J ends, which lost 5 bases and 3 bases, there was a span of 4 bases. CDR1 and CDR2 from the germline V gene are SGHAT and FQDESV (reference sequence). The CDR3 is 12 residues long. CDR3 sequence: CASSPDTGELFF. In DNA form, the CDR3 reads TGTGCCAGCAGCCCAGACACCGGGGAGCTGTTTTTT. The variable domain in full, completed from reference TRBV11-1 and TRBJ2-2, reads EAEVAQSPRYKITEKSQAVAFWCDPISGHATLYWYRQILGQGPELLVQFQDESVVDDSQLPKDRFSAERLKGVDSTLKIQPAELGDSAMYLCASSPDTGELFFGEGSRLTVL.

This clone showed up just once. The chain is built from TRBV10-2 and TRBJ2-7; D gene uncertain. CDR3 length: 13 amino acids. Germline-derived CDR1 and CDR2 are WSHSY and SAAADI. Trimming took off 5 bases at V and 2 bases at J, with 10 bases between the two ends. The CDR3 DNA follows: TGCGCCAGCAGTTGGCAGGCTACCTACGAGCAGTACTTC. Its protein product is CASSWQATYEQYF.

J is TRBJ2-1 and V is TRBV7-9; 10 bases match TRBD2. J gave up 3 bases and V 2 bases, and 10 bases lay outside the gene matches. Germline CDR1 is SEHNR and CDR2 is FQNEAQ (reference sequence). The CDR3 runs 18 residues. CDR3: CASSLPFRLAGLYNEQFF. The DNA of the CDR3 is TGTGCCAGCAGCTTACCCTTCCGACTAGCGGGCCTCTACAATGAGCAGTTCTTC.

The rearrangement joins TRBV6-1 to TRBJ2-3, with a possible D match to TRBD1 (5 bases). The V gene's germline CDR1 is MNHNS and CDR2 SASEGT. The CDR3 has 16 residues. The germline V and J ends were trimmed by 0 bases and 2 bases, with 12 bases remaining between them. In nucleotides, the CDR3 is TGTGCCAGCAGTGAAGCGCTAGGGGTAAACACAGATACGCAGTATTTT. Translation gives CASSEALGVNTDTQYF.

The chain employs TRBV6-5 and TRBJ2-7; unclear D gene. The length of the CDR3 is 14 residues. Germline V gene sequence: CDR1 MNHEY, CDR2 SVGAGI. V was cut by 7 bases and J by 3 bases, with 16 bases left in between. The CDR3 coding sequence is TGTGCCAGCACCACCCCCGACTCTGACTACGAGCAGTACTTC. Translation: CASTTPDSDYEQYF.

This clone was recorded many times. The rearrangement joins TRBV7-2 to TRBJ1-4; D is unresolved. The CDR3 has 14 amino acids. Trimming removed 1 base at V and 10 bases at J, with 13 bases between. CDR1 and CDR2 from the germline V gene are SGHTA and FQGNSA. The CDR3 nucleotides read TGTGCCAGCAGCTTAGGACTGCTCGCGGGAAAACTGTTTTTT. Residues: CASSLGLLAGKLFF.

A few counts support this clone. This chain links TRBV2 with TRBJ1-5, with D perhaps matching TRBD1 (5 bases). CDR1 is SNHLY and CDR2 is FYNNEI in the germline V gene. Trimming took off 6 bases at V and 7 bases at J, with 16 bases between the two ends. The CDR3 runs to 14 residues. The DNA of the CDR3 is TGTGCCAGCAGGTCGGGACGCCTAGGCCAGCCCCAGCATTTT. Its protein product is CASRSGRLGQPQHF.

The chain couples TRBV13 to TRBJ2-5; TRBD1 or TRBD2 may be the D gene (5 bases each). This CDR3 region has 12 residues. V was pared by 4 bases and J by 8 bases, with 11 bases between. CDR1 is PRHDT, CDR2 FYEKMQ, per germline (reference sequence). For the CDR3, the DNA is TGTGCCAGCAGCTCAGGTGGGGGAACCCAGTACTTC. Residues: CASSSGGGTQYF.

The J gene is TRBJ2-5, the V gene TRBV5-1, with D unresolved. The CDR3 runs 14 residues. V lost 0 bases and J 3 bases, leaving 9 bases between the germline ends. Per the germline V gene, CDR1 is SGHRS and CDR2 is YFSETQ. This chain's CDR3 is CASSLVSQKETQYF. For the CDR3, the DNA is TGCGCCAGCAGCTTGGTATCGCAGAAAGAGACCCAGTACTTC.

V usage is TRBV18 and J usage is TRBJ2-7; 9 bases fit TRBD2. The V gene end was trimmed by 3 bases and the J gene end by 0 bases; junction bases not matched to a gene: 3. Germline CDR1 reads KGHSH; CDR2 reads LQKENI. The CDR3 runs 15 residues. The CDR3 DNA follows: TGTGCCAGCTCACCTGGACTAGCGAACTCCTACGAGCAGTACTTC. This codes for CASSPGLANSYEQYF.

This clone has only one observation. The chain has TRBV7-9 and TRBJ2-3; possibly TRBD1 for D (5 bases). Germline lookup yields CDR1 SEHNR and CDR2 FQNEAQ (reference sequence). Trimming left V 4 bases short and J 0 bases short, with 14 bases between. The CDR3 is 16 residues long. The DNA for the CDR3 is TGTGCCAGCAGCTCTAGTGACAGTTCTAGCACAGATACGCAGTATTTT. Translated: CASSSSDSSSTDTQYF.

About this clone: This sample includes further DNA sequences coding for the same CDR3. V is TRBV18 and J is TRBJ2-1; 9 nucleotides agree with TRBD2. The junction had 10 bases not matched to a gene; V was cut back by 4 bases and J by 6 bases. The CDR3 runs to 16 residues. The germline gives CDR1 KGHSH, CDR2 LQKENI. The CDR3 coding sequence is TGTGCCAGCTCACTGGGGACTAGCCTAAATTCCAATGAGCAGTTCTTC. It is translated as CASSLGTSLNSNEQFF.

In this sample, this clone turned up a few times. The rearrangement links TRBV4-1 to TRBJ2-1; the D gene is possibly TRBD1 (5 bases). Germline values: CDR1 MGHRA, CDR2 YSYEKL. This CDR3 is built from 13 residues. The ends were cut back, 3 bases at V and 7 bases at J, with 10 bases in the middle. The CDR3 spells CASSHAGWNEQFF. The CDR3 DNA is TGCGCCAGCAGCCATGCAGGGTGGAATGAGCAGTTCTTC.

The chain uses TRBV28 and TRBJ1-5; D unclear. CDR1 and CDR2 (germline): MDHEN, SYDVKM. This CDR3 contains 12 residues. The germline V and J ends were trimmed by 3 bases and 4 bases, with 4 bases remaining between them. The CDR3 reads CASSFQNQPQHF. The CDR3, as DNA: TGTGCCAGCAGTTTCCAGAATCAGCCCCAGCATTTT.